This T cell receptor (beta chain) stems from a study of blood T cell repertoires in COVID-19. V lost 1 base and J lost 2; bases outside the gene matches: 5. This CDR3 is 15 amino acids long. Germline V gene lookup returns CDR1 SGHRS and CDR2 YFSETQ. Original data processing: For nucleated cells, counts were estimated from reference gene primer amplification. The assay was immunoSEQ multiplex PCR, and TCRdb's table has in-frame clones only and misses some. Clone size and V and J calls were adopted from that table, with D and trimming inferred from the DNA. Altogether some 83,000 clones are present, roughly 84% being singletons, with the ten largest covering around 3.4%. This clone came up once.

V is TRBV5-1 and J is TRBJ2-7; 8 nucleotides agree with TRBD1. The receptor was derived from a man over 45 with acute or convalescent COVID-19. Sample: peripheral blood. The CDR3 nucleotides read TGCGCCAGCAGCTTGCTGACAGGGGAAGCCTACGAGCAGTACTTC. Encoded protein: CASSLLTGEAYEQYF.